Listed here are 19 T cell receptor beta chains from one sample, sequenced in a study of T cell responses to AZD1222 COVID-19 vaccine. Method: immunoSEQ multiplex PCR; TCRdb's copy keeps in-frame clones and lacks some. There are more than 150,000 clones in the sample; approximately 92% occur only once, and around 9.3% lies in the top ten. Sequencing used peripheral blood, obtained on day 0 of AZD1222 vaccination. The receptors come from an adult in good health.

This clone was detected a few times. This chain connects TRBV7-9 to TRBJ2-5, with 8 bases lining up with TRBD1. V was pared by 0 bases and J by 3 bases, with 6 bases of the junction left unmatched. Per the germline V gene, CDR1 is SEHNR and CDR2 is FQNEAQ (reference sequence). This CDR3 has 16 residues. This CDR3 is CASSLAAGGLKETQYF. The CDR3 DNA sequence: TGTGCCAGCAGCTTAGCTGCAGGGGGCCTGAAAGAGACCCAGTACTTC.

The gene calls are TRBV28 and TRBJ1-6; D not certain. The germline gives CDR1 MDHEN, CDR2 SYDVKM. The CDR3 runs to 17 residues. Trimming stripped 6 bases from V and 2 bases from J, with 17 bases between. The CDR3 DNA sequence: TGTGCCAGCAGACCTACACGGCTGGGTCCCTATAATTCACCCCTCCACTTT. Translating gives CASRPTRLGPYNSPLHF.

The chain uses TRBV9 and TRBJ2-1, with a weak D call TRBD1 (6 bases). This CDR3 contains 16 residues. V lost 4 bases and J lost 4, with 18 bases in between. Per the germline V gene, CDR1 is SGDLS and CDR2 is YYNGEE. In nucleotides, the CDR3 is TGTGCCAGCAGCCCCCAGGGGAAGGGTGAGTACAATGAGCAGTTCTTC. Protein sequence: CASSPQGKGEYNEQFF. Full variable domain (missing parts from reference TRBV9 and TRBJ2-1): DSGVTQTPKHLITATGQRVTLRCSPRSGDLSVYWYQQSLDQGLQFLIQYYNGEERAKGNILERFSAQQFPDLHSELNLSSLELGDSALYFCASSPQGKGEYNEQFFGPGTRLTVL.

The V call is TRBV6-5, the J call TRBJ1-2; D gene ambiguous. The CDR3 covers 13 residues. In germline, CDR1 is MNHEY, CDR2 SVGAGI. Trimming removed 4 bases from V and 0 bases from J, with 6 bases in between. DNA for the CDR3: TGTGCCAGCAGTTTAACTGCTAACTATGGCTACACCTTC. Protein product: CASSLTANYGYTF.

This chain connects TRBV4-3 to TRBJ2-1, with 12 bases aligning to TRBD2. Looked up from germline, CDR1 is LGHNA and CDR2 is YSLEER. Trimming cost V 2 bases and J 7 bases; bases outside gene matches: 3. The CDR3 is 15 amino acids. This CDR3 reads CASSQPSGGVNEQFF. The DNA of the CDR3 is TGCGCCAGCAGCCAACCTAGCGGGGGGGTGAATGAGCAGTTCTTC.

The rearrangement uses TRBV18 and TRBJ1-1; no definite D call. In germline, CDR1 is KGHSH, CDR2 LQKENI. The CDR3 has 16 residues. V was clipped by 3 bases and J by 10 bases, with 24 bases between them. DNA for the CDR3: TGTGCCAGCTCACCCATTGTCTCCGACGGTGAACGAAGAGCTTTCTTT. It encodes CASSPIVSDGERRAFF.

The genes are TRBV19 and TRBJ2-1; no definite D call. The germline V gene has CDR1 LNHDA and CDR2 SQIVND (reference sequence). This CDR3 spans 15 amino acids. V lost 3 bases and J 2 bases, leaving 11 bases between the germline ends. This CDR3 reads CASSMGQVTYNEQFF. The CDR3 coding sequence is TGTGCCAGTAGTATGGGCCAGGTGACCTACAATGAGCAGTTCTTC. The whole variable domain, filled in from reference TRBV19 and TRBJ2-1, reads DGGITQSPKYLFRKEGQNVTLSCEQNLNHDAMYWYRQDPGQGLRLIYYSQIVNDFQKGDIAEGYSVSREKKESFPLTVTSAQKNPTAFYLCASSMGQVTYNEQFFGPGTRLTVL.

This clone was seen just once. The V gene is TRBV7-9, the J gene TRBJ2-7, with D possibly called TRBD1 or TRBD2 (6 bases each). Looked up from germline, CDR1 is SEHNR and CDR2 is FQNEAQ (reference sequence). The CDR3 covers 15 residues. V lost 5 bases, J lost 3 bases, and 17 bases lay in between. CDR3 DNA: TGTGCCAGCAGCCCTGAACGGGGGCTAAACTACGAGCAGTACTTC. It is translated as CASSPERGLNYEQYF.

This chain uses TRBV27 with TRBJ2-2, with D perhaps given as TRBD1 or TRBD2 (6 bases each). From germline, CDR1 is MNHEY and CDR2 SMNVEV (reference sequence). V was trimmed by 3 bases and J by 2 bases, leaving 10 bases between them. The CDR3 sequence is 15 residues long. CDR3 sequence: CASSFVGGNTGELFF. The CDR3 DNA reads TGTGCCAGCAGTTTCGTGGGGGGCAACACCGGGGAGCTGTTTTTT.

The DNA for the CDR3 is TGTGCCAGCAGTTATGACGGCGGCTACACCTTC. Translating it yields CASSYDGGYTF. The chain carries TRBV28 and TRBJ1-2, with no clear D. V was pared by 4 bases and J by 8 bases, with 8 bases between. Looked up from germline, CDR1 is MDHEN and CDR2 is SYDVKM. This CDR3 contains 11 residues.

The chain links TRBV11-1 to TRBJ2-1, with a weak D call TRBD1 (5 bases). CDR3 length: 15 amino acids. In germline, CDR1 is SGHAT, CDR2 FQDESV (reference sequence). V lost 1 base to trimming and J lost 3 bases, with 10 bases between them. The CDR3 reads CASSLGQPYYNEQFF. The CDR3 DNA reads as TGTGCCAGCAGCTTAGGACAGCCCTACTACAATGAGCAGTTCTTC.

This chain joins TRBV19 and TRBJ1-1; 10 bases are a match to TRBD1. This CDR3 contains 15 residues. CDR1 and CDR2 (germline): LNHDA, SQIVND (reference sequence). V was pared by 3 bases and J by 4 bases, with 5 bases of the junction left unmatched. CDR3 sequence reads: CASSIGTGALTEAFF. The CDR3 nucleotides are TGTGCCAGTAGTATCGGGACAGGGGCTCTCACTGAAGCTTTCTTT.

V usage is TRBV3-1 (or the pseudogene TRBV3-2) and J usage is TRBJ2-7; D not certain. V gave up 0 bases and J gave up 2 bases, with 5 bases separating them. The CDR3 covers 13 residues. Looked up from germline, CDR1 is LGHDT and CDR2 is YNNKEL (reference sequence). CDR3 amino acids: CASSQEGPYEQYF. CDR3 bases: TGTGCCAGCAGCCAAGAAGGGCCCTACGAGCAGTACTTC.

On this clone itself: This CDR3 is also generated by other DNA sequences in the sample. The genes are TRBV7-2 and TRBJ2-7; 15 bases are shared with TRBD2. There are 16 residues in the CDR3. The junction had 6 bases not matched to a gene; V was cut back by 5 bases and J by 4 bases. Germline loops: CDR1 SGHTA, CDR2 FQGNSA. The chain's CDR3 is CASSDRTSGRAYEQYF. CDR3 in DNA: TGTGCCAGCAGCGACCGGACTAGCGGGAGGGCTTACGAGCAGTACTTC.

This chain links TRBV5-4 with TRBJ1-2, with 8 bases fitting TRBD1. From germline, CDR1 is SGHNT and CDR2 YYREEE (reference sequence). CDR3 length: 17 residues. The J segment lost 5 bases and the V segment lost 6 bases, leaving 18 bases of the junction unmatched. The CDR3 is CASTKAGQGARSYGYTF. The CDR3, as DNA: TGTGCCAGCACCAAGGCTGGGCAGGGGGCGCGAAGTTATGGCTACACCTTC.

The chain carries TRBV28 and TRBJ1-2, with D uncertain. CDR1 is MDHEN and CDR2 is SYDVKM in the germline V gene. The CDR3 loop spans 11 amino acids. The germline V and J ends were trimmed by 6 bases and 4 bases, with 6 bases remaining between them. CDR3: CASSTAYGYTF. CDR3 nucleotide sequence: TGTGCCAGCAGCACAGCCTATGGCTACACCTTC.

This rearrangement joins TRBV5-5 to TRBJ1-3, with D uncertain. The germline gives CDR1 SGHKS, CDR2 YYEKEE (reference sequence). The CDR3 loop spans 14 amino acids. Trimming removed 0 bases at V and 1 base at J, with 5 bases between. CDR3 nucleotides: TGTGCCAGCAGCTTGGTGGGATCTGGAAACACCATATATTTT. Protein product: CASSLVGSGNTIYF.

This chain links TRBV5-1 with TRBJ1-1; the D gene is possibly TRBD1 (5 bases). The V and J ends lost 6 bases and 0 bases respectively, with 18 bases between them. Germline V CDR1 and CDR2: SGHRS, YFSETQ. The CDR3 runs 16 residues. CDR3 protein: CASKDPRGSLNTEAFF. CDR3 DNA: TGCGCCAGCAAGGATCCTCGGGGCAGTTTGAACACTGAAGCTTTCTTT.

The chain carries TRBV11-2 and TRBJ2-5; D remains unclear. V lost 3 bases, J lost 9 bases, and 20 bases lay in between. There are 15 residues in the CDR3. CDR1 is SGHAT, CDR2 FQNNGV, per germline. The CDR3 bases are TGTGCCAGCAGCTTCGCGCAGCAAGGCCCCCTGGCCCAGTACTTC. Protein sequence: CASSFAQQGPLAQYF.